This T cell receptor beta chain was captured in a study of shared clonotypes between healthy human individuals. V was cut by 0 bases and J by 0 bases, with 9 bases left in between. Germline V gene lookup returns CDR1 SGHTA and CDR2 FQGNSA. The CDR3 has 15 residues. Concerning this clone itself: Its antigen remains unknown. Other nucleotide sequences in the sample specify the same CDR3.

Study outcomes and limitations: The study sampled only blood, and tissue repertoires likely differ.

It was tens of millions of PBMCs that unsorted samples used for genomic DNA. Every immunoSEQ plate was one replicate of a subset's evenly spread DNA. PBMC DNA, left unsorted, was sequenced on ten immunoSEQ deep assay plates. The repertoire was sequenced with immunoSEQ multiplex PCR; TCRdb's copy has only in-frame clones and lacks some. The sample records hundreds of thousands of clones, roughly four fifths being singletons. This TCR was recovered from a woman in her forties in good health. Some clones in this sample may be carry-over from other donors' samples. The chain carries TRBV7-2 and TRBJ2-7; weak D call: TRBD2 (6 bases). Sequenced input: PBMCs. The CDR3 nucleotides read TGTGCCAGCAGCTTAGCTAGCGGTAGCTCCTACGAGCAGTACTTC. Translating it yields CASSLASGSSYEQYF. Looking up the rest from reference TRBV7-2 and TRBJ2-7 gives the full variable domain: GAGVSQSPSNKVTEKGKDVELRCDPISGHTALYWYRQSLGQGLEFLIYFQGNSAPDKSGLPSDRFSAERTGGSVSTLTIQRTQQEDSAVYLCASSLASGSSYEQYFGPGTRLTVT.